This T cell receptor beta chain came from a study of T cells after yellow fever vaccination. Across the study: Libraries from low-cell-number fractions were prepared with the SMART-Seq v4 Ultra Low Input RNA kit. Whole-study findings and limits: Most primary-vaccination clones reappeared after the booster (about 97% CD4, about 88% CD8). On re-exposure, the response was weaker but peaked faster, at day 5 versus 15.

This clonotype was seen ten or more times. The target antigen is unknown. As TCR cDNA was made by 5'RACE template switching, a universal primer site and UMIs were added. TCRdb processed the 5' RACE reads anew with MiXCR; each CDR3 protein has one entry. There are about 400,000 distinct CDR3 sequences in the sample; around 6.4% occur only once, and approximately 15% lies in the top ten. The starting material was PBMCs, obtained 5 days after the yellow fever booster vaccination. This receptor was taken from a man aged 30-40 years who received the YFV17D yellow fever vaccine.

CDR3 loop: CASTVDRGQGQPQHF. CDR3 DNA sequence: TGTGCCAGCACGGTGGACAGGGGGCAGGGTCAGCCCCAGCATTTT. The chain couples TRBV6-1 to TRBJ1-5; 11 positions match TRBD1. J was trimmed by 6 bases and V by 7 bases; bases with no gene match: 8. The CDR3 covers 15 residues. Germline lookup yields CDR1 MNHNS and CDR2 SASEGT.